These 3 T cell receptor beta chains were sequenced from one sample in a study of blood T cell repertoires in COVID-19. TCRdb's copy holds only in-frame clones and misses some; the assay was immunoSEQ multiplex PCR. The data show a few hundred thousand clones, roughly 84% seen once. The specimen sequenced was peripheral blood. These receptors were collected from a man aged 25 to 45 with active or convalescent COVID-19.

The V call is TRBV10-3, the J call TRBJ1-2, with TRBD1 matching 7 bases. The CDR3 loop spans 13 amino acids. Germline CDR1 is ENHRY and CDR2 is SYGVKD. Trimming cost V 10 bases and J 6 bases; bases outside gene matches: 11. CDR3 region: CATMTGRGDGYTF. The CDR3 coding sequence is TGTGCCACTATGACAGGGAGAGGGGATGGCTACACCTTC.

This CDR3 reads CASSLGGQRGYTF. CDR3 coding DNA: TGTGCCAGCAGTTTGGGGGGGCAACGGGGCTACACCTTC. The chain has TRBV27 and TRBJ1-2; tentative D call: TRBD1 (6 bases). V lost 3 bases to trimming and J lost 8 bases, with 13 bases between them. The CDR3 runs to 13 residues. Germline V CDR1 and CDR2: MNHEY, SMNVEV (reference sequence).

The chain recombines TRBV30 with TRBJ1-1; D is unclear. Trimming left V 1 base short and J 2 bases short, with 11 bases between. Germline CDR1 reads GTSNPN; CDR2 reads SVGIG (reference sequence). The CDR3 is made up of 14 amino acids. In nucleotides, the CDR3 is TGTGCCTGGAGTGACCTACTAAAAAACACTGAAGCTTTCTTT. Protein product: CAWSDLLKNTEAFF.